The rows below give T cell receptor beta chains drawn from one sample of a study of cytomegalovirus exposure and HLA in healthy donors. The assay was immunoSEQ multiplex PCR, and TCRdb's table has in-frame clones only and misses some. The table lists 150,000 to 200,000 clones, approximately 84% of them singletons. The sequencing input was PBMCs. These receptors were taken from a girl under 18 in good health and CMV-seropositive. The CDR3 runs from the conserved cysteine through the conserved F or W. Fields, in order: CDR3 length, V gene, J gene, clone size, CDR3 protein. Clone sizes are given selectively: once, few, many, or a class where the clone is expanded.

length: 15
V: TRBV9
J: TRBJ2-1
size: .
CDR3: CASSVGTSGYNEQFF

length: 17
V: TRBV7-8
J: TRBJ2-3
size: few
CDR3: CASSLGGRATRTDTQYF

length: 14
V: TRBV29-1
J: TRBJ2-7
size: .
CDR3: CSVENRGTSYEQYF

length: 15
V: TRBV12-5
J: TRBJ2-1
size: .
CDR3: CASGLPVSLGNEQFF

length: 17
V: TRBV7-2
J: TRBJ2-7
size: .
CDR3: CASSPGPGLAQSYEQYF

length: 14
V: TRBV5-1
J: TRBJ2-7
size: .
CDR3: CASSLVTGSYEQYF

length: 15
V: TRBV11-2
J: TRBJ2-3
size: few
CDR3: CASSWSAGSTDTQYF

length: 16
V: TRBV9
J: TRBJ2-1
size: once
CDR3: CASSVVDGRGVNEQFF

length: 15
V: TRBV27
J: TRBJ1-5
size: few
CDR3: CASSPLRPEDQPQHF

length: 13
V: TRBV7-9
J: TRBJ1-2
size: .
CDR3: CASSLGTGYGYTF

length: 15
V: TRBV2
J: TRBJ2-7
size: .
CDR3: CASSVGLPVWGEQYF

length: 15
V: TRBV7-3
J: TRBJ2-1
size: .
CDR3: CASSLLGGVSNEQFF

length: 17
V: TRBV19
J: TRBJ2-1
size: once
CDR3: CASSTLVARVSYNEQFF

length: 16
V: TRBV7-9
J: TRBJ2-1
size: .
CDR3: CASSLTGLAGSNEQFF

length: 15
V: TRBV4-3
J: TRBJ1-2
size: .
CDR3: CASSRIPGHHYGYTF

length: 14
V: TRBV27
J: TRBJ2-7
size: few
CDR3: CASSRTGGLYEQYF

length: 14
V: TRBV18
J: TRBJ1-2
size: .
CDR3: CASSPPSTVLGYTF

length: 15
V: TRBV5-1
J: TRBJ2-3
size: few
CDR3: CASSLVAGVADTQYF

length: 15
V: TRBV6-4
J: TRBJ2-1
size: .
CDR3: CASSNVAGPGNEQFF

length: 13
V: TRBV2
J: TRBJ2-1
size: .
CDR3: CAGVAGGLNEQFF

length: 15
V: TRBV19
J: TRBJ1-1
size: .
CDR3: CAAKATGSMNTEAFF

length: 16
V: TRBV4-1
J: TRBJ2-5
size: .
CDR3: CASSQGQGAVGETQYF

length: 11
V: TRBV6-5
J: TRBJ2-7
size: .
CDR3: CASYSSYEQYF

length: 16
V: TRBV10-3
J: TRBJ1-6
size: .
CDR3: CAISEAGAGANSPLHF

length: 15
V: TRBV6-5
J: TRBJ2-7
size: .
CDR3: CASSLGTGNTYEQYF

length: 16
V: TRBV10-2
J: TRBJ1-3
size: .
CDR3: CASTADRASSGNTIYF

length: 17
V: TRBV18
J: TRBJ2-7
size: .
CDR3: CASSPRGTGFSSYEQYF

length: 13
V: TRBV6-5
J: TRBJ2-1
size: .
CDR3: CASSQRGHNEQFF

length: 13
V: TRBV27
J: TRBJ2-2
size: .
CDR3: CASRRGQTGELFF

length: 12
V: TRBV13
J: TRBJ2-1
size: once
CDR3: CASSLRRAEQFF

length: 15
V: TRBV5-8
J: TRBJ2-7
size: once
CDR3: CASSLRGPSTYEQYF

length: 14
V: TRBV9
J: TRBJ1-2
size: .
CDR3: CASSAPGGNYGYTF

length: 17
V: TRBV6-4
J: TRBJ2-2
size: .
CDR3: CASSDWRGRENTGELFF

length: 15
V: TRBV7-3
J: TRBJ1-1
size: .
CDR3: CASSPAPGRWTEAFF

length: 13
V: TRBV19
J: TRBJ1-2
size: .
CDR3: CASSIGVVYGYTF

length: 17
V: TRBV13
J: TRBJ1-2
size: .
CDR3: CASSLGGAISDNYGYTF

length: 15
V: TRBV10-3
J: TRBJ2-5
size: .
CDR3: CAVKGTGAHQETQYF

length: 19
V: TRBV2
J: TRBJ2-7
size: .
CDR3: CASSFPQTSGRATSYEQYF

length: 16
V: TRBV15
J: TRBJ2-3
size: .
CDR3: CATSRGGLWGTDTQYF

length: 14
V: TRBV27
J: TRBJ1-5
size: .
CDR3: CASSRGTENQPQHF

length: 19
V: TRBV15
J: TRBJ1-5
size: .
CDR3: CATSRSLRGGVNGNQPQHF

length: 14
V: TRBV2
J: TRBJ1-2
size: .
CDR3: CASSAILANYGYTF